This TCR beta chain stems from a study of T-cell reconstitution after alpha-beta-depleted transplantation in children. There are a few counts of this clonotype. Construction of the TCRbeta library involved unique molecular identifiers. One entry per CDR3 protein results from TCRdb running MiXCR on the PCR reads. The sample consists of about 400,000 distinct CDR3 sequences, about an eighth of them appearing once. V lost 5 bases, J lost 0 bases, and 6 bases stayed unmatched. From germline, CDR1 is SEHNR and CDR2 FQNEAQ (reference sequence). The CDR3 has 15 amino acids. The chain joins TRBV7-9 to TRBJ1-1, with TRBD1 matching 7 bases. The sequenced sample was PBMCs, obtained from the stem cell graft. The receptor was derived from a human donor who donated a stem cell graft to a child with Fanconi anemia. CDR3 loop: CASSPGTAMNTEAFF. CDR3 coding DNA: TGTGCCAGCAGCCCCGGGACAGCGATGAACACTGAAGCTTTCTTT.